This T cell receptor (beta chain) comes out of a study of blood T cell repertoires in COVID-19. The overall study: From the United States, Italy and Spain came samples of acute and convalescent COVID-19. In each case, the material was cDNA or gDNA derived from T cells, B-cell-depleted T cells, or PBMCs.

TCRdb keeps only in-frame clones here, not all; method: immunoSEQ multiplex PCR. The sample yields some 200,000 clones, 60% to 80% seen once. Germline CDR1 SNHLY, CDR2 FYNNEI. With V trimmed by 4 bases and J by 7 bases, 5 bases remained unmatched. The CDR3 loop spans 15 amino acids. Sequencing was done on a sample of peripheral blood. The clonotype originates from a woman aged 70 to 79 with acute or convalescent COVID-19. The genes are TRBV2 and TRBJ2-1; TRBD2 matches at 12 bases. The CDR3 nucleotides read TGTGCCAGCAGTGGGGCTAGCGGGAGGGTTAATGAGCAGTTCTTC. As protein: CASSGASGRVNEQFF.